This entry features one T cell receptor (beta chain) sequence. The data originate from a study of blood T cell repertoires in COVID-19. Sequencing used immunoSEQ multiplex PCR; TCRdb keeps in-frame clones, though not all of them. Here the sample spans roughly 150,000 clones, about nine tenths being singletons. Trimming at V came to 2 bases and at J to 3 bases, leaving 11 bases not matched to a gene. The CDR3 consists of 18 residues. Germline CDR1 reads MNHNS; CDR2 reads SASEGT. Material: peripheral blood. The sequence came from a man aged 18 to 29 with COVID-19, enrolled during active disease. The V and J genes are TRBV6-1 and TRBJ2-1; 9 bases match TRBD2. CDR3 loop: CASSEFLAGISSYNEQFF. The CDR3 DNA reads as TGTGCCAGCAGTGAATTCCTAGCGGGAATCTCAAGCTACAATGAGCAGTTCTTC.